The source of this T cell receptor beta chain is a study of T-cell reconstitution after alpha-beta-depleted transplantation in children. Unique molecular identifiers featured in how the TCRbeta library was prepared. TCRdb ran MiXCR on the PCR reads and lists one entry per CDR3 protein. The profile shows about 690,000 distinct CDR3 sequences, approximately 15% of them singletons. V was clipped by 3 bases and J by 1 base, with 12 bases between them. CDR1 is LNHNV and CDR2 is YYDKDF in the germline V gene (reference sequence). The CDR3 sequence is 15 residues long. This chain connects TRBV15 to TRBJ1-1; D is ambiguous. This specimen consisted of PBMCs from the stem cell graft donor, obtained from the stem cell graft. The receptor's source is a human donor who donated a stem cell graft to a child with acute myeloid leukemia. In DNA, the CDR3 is TGTGCCACCAGCAGGTACAGCCTTCAGAACACTGAAGCTTTCTTT. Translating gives CATSRYSLQNTEAFF.